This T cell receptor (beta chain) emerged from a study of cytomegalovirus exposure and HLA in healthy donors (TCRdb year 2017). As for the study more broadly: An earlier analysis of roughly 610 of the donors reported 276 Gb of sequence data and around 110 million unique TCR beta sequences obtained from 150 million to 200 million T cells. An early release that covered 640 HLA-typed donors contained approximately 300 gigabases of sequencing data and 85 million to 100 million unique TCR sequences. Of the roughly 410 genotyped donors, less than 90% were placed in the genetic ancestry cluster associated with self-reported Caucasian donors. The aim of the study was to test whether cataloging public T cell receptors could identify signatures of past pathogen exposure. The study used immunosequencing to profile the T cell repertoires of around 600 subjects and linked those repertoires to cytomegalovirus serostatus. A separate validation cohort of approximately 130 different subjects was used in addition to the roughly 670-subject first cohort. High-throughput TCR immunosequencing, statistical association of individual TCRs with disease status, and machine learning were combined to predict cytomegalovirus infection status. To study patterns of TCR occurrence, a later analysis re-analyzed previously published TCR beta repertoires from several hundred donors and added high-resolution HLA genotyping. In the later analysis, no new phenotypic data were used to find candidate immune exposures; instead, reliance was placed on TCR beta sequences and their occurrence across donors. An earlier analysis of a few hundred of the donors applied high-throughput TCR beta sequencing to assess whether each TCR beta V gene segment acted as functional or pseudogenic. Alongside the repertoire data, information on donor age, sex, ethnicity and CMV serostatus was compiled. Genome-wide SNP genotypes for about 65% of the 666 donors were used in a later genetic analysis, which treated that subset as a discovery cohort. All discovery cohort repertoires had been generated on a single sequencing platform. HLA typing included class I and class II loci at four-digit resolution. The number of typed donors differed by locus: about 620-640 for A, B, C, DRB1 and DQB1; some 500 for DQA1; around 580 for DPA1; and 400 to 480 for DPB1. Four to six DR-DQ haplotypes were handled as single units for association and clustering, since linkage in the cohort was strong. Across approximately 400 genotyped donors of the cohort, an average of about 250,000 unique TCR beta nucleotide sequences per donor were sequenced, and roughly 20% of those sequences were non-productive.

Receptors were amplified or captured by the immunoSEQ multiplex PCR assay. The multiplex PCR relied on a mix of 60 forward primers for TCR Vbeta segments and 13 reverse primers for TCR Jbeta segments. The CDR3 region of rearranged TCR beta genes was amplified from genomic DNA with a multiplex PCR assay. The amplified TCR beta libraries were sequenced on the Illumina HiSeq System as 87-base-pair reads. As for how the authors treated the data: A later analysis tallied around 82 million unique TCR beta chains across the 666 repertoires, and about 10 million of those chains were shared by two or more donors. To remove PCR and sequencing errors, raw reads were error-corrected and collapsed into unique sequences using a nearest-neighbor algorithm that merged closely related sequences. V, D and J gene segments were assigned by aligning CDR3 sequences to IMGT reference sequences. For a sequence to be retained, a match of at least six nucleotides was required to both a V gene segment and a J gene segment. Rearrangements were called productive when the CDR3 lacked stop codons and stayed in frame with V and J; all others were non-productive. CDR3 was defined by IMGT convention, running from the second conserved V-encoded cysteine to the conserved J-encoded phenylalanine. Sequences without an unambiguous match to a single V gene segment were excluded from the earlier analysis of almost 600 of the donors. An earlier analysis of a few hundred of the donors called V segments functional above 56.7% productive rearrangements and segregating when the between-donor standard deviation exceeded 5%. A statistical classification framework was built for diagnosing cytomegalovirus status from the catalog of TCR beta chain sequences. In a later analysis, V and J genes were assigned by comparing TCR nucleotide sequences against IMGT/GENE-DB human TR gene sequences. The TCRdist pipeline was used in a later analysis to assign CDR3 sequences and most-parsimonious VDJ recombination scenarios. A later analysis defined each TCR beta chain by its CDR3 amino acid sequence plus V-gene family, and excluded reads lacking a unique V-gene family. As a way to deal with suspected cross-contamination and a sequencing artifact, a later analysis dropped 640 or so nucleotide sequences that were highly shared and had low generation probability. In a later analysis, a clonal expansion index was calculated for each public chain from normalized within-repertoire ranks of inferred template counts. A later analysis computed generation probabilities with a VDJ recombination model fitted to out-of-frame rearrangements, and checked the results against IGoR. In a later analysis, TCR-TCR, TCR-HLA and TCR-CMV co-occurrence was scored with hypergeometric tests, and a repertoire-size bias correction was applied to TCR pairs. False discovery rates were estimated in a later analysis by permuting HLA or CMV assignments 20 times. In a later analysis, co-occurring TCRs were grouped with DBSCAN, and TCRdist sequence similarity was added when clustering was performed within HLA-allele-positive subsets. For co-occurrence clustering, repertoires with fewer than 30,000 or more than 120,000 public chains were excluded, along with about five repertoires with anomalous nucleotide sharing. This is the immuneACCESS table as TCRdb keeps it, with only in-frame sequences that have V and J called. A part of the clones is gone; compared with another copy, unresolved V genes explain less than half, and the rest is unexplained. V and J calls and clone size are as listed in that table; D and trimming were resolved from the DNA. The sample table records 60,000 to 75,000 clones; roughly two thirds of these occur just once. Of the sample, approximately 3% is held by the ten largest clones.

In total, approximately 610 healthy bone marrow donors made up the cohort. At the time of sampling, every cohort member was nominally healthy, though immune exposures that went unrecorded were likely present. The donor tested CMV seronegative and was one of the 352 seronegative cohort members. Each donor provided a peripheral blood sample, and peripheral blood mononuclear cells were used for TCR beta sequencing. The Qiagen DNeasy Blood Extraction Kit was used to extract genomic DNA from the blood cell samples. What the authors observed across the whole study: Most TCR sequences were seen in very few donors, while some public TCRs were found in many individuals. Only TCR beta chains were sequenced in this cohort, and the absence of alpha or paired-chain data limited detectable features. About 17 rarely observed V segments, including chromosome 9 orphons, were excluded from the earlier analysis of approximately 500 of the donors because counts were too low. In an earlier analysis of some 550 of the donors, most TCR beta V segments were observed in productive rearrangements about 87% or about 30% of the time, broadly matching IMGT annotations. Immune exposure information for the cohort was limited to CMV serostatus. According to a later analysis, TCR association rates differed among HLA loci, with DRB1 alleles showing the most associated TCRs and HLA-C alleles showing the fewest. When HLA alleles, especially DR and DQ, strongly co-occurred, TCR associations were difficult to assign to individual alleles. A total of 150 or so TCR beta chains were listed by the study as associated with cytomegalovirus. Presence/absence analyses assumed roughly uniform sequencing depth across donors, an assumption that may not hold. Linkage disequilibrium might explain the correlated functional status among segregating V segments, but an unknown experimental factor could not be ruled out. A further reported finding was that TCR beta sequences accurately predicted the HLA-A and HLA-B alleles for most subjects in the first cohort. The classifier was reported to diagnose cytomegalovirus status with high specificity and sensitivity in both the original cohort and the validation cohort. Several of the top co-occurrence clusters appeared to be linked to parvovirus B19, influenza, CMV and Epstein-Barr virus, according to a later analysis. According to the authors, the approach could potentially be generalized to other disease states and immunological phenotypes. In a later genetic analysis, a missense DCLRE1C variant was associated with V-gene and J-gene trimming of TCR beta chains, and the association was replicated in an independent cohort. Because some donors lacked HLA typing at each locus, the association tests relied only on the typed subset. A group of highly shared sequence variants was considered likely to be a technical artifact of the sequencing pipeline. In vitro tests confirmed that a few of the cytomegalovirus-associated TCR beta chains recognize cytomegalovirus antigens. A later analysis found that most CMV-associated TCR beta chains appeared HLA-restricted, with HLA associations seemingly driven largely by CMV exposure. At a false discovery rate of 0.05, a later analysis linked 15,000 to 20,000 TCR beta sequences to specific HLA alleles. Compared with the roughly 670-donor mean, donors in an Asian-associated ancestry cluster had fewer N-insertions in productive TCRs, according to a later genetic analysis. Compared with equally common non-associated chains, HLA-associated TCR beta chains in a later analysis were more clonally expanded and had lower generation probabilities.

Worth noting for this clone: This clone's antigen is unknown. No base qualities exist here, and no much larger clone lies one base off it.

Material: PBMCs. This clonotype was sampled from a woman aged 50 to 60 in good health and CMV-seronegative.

The sequenced DNA: TGTGCCAGCAGCAAAGGGGAGGGGGATGAGCAGTTCTTC. Translation gives CASSKGEGDEQFF. Recombination connected TRBV7-9 to TRBJ2-1, and the D gene may be TRBD2, 7 bases matching. Counted from cysteine to phenylalanine, this CDR3 has 13 amino acids. The retained sequence is limited to the CDR3, 39 bases, with the frame set at the first base. The germline V gene (reference sequence) provides CDR1 SEHNR and CDR2 FQNEAQ. Cut back by 5 bases and 8 bases, the V and J ends lie 13 bases apart.